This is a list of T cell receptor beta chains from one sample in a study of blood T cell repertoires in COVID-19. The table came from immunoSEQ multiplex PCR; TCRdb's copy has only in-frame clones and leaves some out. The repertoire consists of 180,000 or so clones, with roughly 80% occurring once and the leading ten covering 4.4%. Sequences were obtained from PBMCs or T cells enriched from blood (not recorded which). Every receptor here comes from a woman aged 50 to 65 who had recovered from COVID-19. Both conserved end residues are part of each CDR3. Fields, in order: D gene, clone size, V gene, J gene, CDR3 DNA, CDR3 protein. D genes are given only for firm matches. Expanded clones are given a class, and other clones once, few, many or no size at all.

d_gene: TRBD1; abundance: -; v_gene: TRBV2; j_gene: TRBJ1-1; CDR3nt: TGTGCCAGCAGCGGACAGGGATCAGGACTTAATTCACCGGCTTTCTTT; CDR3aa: CASSGQGSGLNSPAFF
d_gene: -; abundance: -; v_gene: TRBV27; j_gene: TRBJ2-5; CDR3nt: TGTGCCAGCAGTTTATCGGGGCCCCAACAAGAGACCCAGTACTTC; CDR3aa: CASSLSGPQQETQYF
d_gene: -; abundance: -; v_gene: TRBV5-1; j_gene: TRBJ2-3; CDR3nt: TGCGCCAGCAGTGGTACAGGGAGCGCAGATACGCAGTATTTT; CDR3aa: CASSGTGSADTQYF
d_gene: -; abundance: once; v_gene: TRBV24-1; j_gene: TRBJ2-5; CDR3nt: TGTGCCACCAGTGACCGCGGGGGCGGAAGAGGTGGAGAGACCCAGTACTTC; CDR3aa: CATSDRGGGRGGETQYF
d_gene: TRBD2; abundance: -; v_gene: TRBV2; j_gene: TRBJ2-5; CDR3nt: TGTGCCAGCGTGTACGGGACTAGCGGGGAAGCCCAAGAGACCCAGTACTTC; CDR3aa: CASVYGTSGEAQETQYF
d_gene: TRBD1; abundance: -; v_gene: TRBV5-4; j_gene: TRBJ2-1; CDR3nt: TGTGCCAGCAGCTGGACAGGCAATGAGCAGTTCTTC; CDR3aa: CASSWTGNEQFF
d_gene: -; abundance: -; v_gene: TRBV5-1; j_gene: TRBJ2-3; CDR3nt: TGCGCCAGCAGCCTGAACGGGGGTAGCACAGATACGCAGTATTTT; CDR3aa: CASSLNGGSTDTQYF
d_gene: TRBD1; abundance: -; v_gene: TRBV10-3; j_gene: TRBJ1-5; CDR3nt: TGTGCCATCAGTGACGGACAGGGCGGCGACCAGCCCCAGCATTTT; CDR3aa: CAISDGQGGDQPQHF
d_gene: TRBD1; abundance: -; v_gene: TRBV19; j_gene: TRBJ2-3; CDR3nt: TGTGCCAGTAGTGTGGGGACAGGGGTCACAGATACGCAGTATTTT; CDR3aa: CASSVGTGVTDTQYF
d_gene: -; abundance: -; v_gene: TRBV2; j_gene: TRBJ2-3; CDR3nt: TGTGCCAGCAGTGGACTAGACCTAGATACGCAGTATTTT; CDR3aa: CASSGLDLDTQYF
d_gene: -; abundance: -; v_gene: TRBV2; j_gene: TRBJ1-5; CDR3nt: TGTGCCAGAGGACTCCCCGGGGATCAGCCCCAGCATTTT; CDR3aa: CARGLPGDQPQHF
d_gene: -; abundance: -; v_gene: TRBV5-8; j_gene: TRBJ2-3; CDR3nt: TGTGCCAGCAGCTTGGGACCGGGAGATACGCAGTATTTT; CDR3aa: CASSLGPGDTQYF
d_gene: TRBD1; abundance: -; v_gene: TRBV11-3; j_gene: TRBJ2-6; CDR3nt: TGTGCCAGCAGCTTTGACAGGGGGGCCGGGGCCAACGTCCTGACTTTC; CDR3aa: CASSFDRGAGANVLTF
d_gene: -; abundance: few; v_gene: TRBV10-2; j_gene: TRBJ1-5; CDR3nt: TGCGCCAGCAGTGTGACAGAAAATCAGCCCCAGCATTTT; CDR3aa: CASSVTENQPQHF
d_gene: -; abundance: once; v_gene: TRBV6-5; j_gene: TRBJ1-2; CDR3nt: TGTGCCAGCAGTTACTCCCAAAACAGGGACTACACCTTC; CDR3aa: CASSYSQNRDYTF
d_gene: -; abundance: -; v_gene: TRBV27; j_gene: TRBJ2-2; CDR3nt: TGTGCCAGCAGAGACACCTCCGCGAGCACCGGGGAGCTGTTTTTT; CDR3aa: CASRDTSASTGELFF
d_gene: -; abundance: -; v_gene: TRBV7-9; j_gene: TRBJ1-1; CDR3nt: TGTGCCAGCAGCTTGGAGGCGGGAAACACTGAAGCTTTCTTT; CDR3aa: CASSLEAGNTEAFF
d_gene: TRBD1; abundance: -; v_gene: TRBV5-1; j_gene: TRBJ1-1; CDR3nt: TGCGCCAGCAGGACATTCAGAGGGACAGGCCGGAGCACACGAGGAGCTTTCTTT; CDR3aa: CASRTFRGTGRSTRGAFF
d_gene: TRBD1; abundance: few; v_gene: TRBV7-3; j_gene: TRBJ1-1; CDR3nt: TGTGCCAGCAGCTTAGGGGGACAGGTGAACACTGAAGCTTTCTTT; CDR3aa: CASSLGGQVNTEAFF
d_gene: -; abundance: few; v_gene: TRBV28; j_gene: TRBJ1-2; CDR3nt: TGTGCCAGCAGGACTATACGGGACACCCCATTCCATGGCTACACCTTC; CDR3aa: CASRTIRDTPFHGYTF
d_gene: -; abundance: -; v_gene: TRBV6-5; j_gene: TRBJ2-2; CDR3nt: TGTGCCAGCAGTTACTTTCAGGGTGCCGGGGAGCTGTTTTTT; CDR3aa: CASSYFQGAGELFF
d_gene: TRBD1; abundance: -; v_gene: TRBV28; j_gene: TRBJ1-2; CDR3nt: TGTGCCAGCAGTCTGGGGACAGGGGGCTTCTATGGCTACACCTTC; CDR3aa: CASSLGTGGFYGYTF
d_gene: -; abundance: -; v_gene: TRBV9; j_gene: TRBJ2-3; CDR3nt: TGTGCCAGCAGCGTAGCGGCGGGAAACACAGATACGCAGTATTTT; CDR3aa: CASSVAAGNTDTQYF
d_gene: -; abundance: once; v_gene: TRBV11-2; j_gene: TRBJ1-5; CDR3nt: TGTGCCAGCAGCTTTACGGACTCTAATCAGCCCCAGCATTTT; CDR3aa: CASSFTDSNQPQHF
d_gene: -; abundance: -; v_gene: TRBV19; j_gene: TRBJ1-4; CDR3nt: TGTGCCAGTAGTAGACAGGTTAATGAAAAACTGTTTTTT; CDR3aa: CASSRQVNEKLFF
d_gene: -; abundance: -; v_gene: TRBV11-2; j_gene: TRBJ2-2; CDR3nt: TGTGCCAGCAGCTTAGGCGGTTCCGGGGAGCTGTTTTTT; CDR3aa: CASSLGGSGELFF
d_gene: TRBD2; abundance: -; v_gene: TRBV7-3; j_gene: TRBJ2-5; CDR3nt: TGTGCCAGCAGCAACTCGGTAGCGGGGGCCAAAGAGACCCAGTACTTC; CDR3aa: CASSNSVAGAKETQYF
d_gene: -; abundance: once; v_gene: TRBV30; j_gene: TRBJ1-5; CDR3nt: TGTGCCTGGAGCTTTCAAGGGGATCAGCCCCAGCATTTT; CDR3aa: CAWSFQGDQPQHF
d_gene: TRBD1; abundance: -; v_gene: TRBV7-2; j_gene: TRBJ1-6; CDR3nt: TGTGCCAGCAGCTTCGGACAGGGAATGAACTCACCCCTCCACTTT; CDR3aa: CASSFGQGMNSPLHF
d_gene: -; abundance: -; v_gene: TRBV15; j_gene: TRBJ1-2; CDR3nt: TGTGCCACCAGCAGGGGTCGGGGGGTCTCCTCGGATGGCTACACCTTC; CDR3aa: CATSRGRGVSSDGYTF
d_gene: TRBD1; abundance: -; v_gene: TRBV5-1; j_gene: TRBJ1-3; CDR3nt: TGCGCCAGCAGCTCTGGGACAGTGACGGACACCATATATTTT; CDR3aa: CASSSGTVTDTIYF
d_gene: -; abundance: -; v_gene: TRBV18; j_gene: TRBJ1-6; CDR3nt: TGTGCCAGCTCACCACAGAGGGGGACCAATTCACCCCTCCACTTT; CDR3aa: CASSPQRGTNSPLHF
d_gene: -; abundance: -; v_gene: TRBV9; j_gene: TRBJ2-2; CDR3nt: TGTGCCAGCAGCGCCGGGACAACATTTAACACCGGGGAGCTGTTTTTT; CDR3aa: CASSAGTTFNTGELFF
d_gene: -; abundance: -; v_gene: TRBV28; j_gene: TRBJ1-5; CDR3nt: TGTGCCAGCAGTTTACCCACAGGGCCGTATAGCAATCAGCCCCAGCATTTT; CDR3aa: CASSLPTGPYSNQPQHF
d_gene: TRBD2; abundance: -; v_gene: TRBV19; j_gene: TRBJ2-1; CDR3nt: TGTGCCTCGGTGGCTAGCGGGAGTAGTGAGCAGTTCTTC; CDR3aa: CASVASGSSEQFF
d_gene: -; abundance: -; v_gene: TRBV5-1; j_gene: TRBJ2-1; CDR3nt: TGCGCCAGCAGCTTAAGTACAGGGCCCCTGATAGGGGAGCAGTTCTTC; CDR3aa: CASSLSTGPLIGEQFF
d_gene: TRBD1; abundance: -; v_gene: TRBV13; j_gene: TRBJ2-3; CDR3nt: TGTGCCAGCAGCCCTACAGGGGCAGATACGCAGTATTTT; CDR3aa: CASSPTGADTQYF
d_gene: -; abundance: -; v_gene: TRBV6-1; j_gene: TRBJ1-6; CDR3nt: TGTGCCAGCAGTGAAAACAGGGAATATTCACCCCTCCACTTT; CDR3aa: CASSENREYSPLHF
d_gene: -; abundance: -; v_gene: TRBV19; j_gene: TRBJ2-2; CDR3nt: TGTGCCAGTAGTATTATTGGGGAGCTGTTTTTT; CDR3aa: CASSIIGELFF
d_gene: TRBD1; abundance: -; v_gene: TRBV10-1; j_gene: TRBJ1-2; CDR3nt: TGCGCCAGCAGTGAGTCAGGGGACAGGGATCGAAGGGCTATGAGCTACACCTTC; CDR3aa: CASSESGDRDRRAMSYTF
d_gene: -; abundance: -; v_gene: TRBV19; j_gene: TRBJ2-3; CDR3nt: TGTGCCAGTAGGACGGGACTACAGGGTCGGGATACGCAGTATTTT; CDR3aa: CASRTGLQGRDTQYF
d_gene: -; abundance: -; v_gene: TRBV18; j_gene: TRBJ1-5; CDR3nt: TGTGCCAGCTCACCATCTAATCAGCCCCAGCATTTT; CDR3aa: CASSPSNQPQHF
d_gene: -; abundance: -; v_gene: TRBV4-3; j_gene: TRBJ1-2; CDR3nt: TGCGCCAGCAGCCAAGTAAATAGACAGTCCTTCTATGGCTACACCTTC; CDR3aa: CASSQVNRQSFYGYTF
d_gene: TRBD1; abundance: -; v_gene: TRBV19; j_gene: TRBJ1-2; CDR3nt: TGTGCCAGTAGTATAGGGGTCGGGACAGGCTCCGGCTACACCTTC; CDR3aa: CASSIGVGTGSGYTF
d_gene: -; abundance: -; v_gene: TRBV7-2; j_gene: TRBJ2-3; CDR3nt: TGTGCCAGCAGCCGTGACGGGAGCACAGATACGCAGTATTTT; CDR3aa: CASSRDGSTDTQYF
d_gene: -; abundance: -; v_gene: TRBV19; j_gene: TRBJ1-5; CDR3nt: TGTGCCAGTAGTATTGGGCGGGCAGGCAATCAGCCCCAGCATTTT; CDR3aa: CASSIGRAGNQPQHF